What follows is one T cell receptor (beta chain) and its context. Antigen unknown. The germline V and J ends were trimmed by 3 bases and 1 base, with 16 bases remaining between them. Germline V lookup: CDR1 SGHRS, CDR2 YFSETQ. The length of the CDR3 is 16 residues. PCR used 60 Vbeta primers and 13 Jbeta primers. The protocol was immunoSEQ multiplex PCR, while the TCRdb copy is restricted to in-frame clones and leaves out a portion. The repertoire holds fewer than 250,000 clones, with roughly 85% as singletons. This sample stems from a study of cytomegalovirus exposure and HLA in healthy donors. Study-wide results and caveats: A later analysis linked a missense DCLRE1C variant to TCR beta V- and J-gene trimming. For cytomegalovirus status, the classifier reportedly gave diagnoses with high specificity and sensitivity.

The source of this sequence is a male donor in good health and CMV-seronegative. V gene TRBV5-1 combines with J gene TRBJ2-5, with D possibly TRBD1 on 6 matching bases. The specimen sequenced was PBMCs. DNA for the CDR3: TGCGCCAGCAGCTCTGGGGGCAGGTCGATCCAAGAGACCCAGTACTTC. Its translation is CASSSGGRSIQETQYF.